This T cell receptor beta chain was observed in a study of regulatory and conventional T cells in RAG deficiency. The CDR3 is made up of 14 amino acids. Per germline, CDR1 MGHRA and CDR2 YSYEKL. Trimming took off 4 bases at V and 3 bases at J, with 13 bases between the two ends. Produced via immunoSEQ multiplex PCR; TCRdb's table is partial and in-frame only. This sample yields thousands of clones, of which 80% are seen a single time; more than 30% belongs to the top ten. Concerning this clone itself: No antigen is known for it.

The study's findings and limits: Control T-cell subsets had markedly higher Shannon entropy and lower Simpson indices than RAG-deficient patients. Compared with controls, unique Treg TCR beta sequences dropped approximately 100-fold in Omenn syndrome and CID/AS.

This sample also appeared in a second study, on regulatory T cells. This second study says: Amplification used 52 TRBV primers and 13 TRBJ primers. In patients, unique TRB V-J pairs were restricted and V/J usage skewed, especially in Tregs.

This clonotype was obtained from a human donor in good health. The sample was CD8+ T cells sorted from blood. The chain recombines TRBV4-1 with TRBJ2-7; maybe TRBD1 (6 bases). This chain's CDR3 is CASSLEMDSYEQYF. The DNA for the CDR3 is TGCGCCAGCAGCCTAGAGATGGACAGCTACGAGCAGTACTTC.